These 5 T cell receptor beta chains originate from one sample sequenced in a study of T cell responses to AZD1222 COVID-19 vaccine. Profiling relied on immunoSEQ multiplex PCR, and the TCRdb table lists in-frame clones only, not all of them. The sample shows approximately 260,000 clones, over 85% of them seen only once. The source material was peripheral blood, sampled on day 0 of AZD1222 vaccination. These receptors were obtained from an adult in good health.

This clone has just a few counts. The V and J genes are TRBV4-1 and TRBJ2-1; D unclear. The CDR3 consists of 11 residues. The V gene's germline CDR1 is MGHRA and CDR2 YSYEKL. V was shortened by 1 base and J by 11 bases, with 6 bases between the two germline ends. CDR3 nucleotide sequence: TGCGCCAGCAGCCAAGGGAACAAGCAGTTCTTC. As protein: CASSQGNKQFF.

V is TRBV14 and J is TRBJ2-3, with D unresolved. Looked up from germline, CDR1 is SGHDN and CDR2 is FVKESK. The CDR3 has 13 amino acids. V lost 4 bases to trimming and J lost 4 bases, with 9 bases between them. The CDR3 region is CASSPRGPDTQYF. As DNA, the CDR3 is TGTGCCAGCAGCCCCCGCGGACCAGATACGCAGTATTTT.

The chain carries TRBV9 and TRBJ1-2; perhaps TRBD1 as D (5 bases). The germline V gene encodes CDR1 SGDLS and CDR2 YYNGEE. The CDR3 contains 14 residues. The germline V and J ends were trimmed by 0 bases and 8 bases, with 14 bases remaining between them. CDR3 loop: CASSVGGIGVGYTF. Written as DNA, the CDR3 is TGTGCCAGCAGCGTAGGGGGTATAGGGGTCGGCTACACCTTC.

CDR3 loop: CATSDRRQSNEQFF. The DNA of the CDR3 is TGTGCCACCAGTGACCGCCGACAGAGCAATGAGCAGTTCTTC. The rearrangement joins TRBV24-1 to TRBJ2-1; tentatively, D is TRBD1 (5 bases). The CDR3 covers 14 residues. Germline CDR1 KGHDR, CDR2 SFDVKD. The V and J ends lost 4 bases and 6 bases respectively, with 12 bases between them.

The chain employs TRBV4-2 and TRBJ2-2; D is ambiguous. This CDR3 comprises 12 residues. CDR1 and CDR2 from the germline V gene are LGHNA and YNFKEQ. Trimming took 1 base from V and 5 from J, leaving 2 bases between them. As DNA, the CDR3 is TGTGCCAGCAGCCAAGTAACCGGGGAGCTGTTTTTT. Its protein product is CASSQVTGELFF.